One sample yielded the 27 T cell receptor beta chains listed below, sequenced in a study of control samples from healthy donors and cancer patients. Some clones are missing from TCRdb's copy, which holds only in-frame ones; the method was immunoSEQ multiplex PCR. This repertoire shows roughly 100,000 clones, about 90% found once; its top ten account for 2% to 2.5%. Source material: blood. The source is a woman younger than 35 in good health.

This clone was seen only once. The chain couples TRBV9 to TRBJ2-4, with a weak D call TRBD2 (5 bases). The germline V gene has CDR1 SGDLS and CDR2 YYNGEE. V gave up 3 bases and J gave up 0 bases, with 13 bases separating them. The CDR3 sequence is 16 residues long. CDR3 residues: CASSETGSLAKNIQYF. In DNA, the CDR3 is TGTGCCAGCAGCGAGACTGGGAGCCTAGCCAAAAACATTCAGTACTTC.

The CDR3 spells CASSSQTGISEQYF. Written as DNA, the CDR3 is TGCGCCAGCAGCTCCCAAACAGGGATTTCCGAGCAGTACTTC. This chain connects TRBV4-3 to TRBJ2-7; possible D gene TRBD1, 6 bases. Between the trimmed V and J ends, which lost 5 bases and 6 bases, there was a span of 17 bases. The CDR3 has 14 amino acids. CDR1 LGHNA and CDR2 YSLEER come from the germline V gene.

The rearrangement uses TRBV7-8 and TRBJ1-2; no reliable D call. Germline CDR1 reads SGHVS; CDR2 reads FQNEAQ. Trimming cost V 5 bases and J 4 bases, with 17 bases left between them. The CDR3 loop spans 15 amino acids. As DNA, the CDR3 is TGTGCCAGCAGCCCCGGGATCGGTCCTTCCTATGGCTACACCTTC. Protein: CASSPGIGPSYGYTF.

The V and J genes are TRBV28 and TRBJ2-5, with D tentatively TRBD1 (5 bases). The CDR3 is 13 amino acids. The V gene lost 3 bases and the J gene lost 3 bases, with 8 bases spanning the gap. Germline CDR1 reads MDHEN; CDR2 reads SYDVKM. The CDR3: CASSFSGKETQYF. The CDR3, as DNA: TGTGCCAGCAGTTTTTCAGGGAAAGAGACCCAGTACTTC.

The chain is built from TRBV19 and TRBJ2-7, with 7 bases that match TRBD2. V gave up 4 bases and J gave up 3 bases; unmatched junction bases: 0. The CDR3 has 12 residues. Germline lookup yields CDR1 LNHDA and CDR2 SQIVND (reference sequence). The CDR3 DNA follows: TGTGCCAGTAGTACTAGCGGCTACGAGCAGTACTTC. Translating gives CASSTSGYEQYF.

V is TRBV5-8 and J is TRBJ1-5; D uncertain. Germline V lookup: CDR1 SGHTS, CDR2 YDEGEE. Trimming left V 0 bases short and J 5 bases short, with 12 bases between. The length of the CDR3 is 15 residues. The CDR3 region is CASSLGVQAHQPQHF. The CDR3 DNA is TGTGCCAGCAGCTTGGGGGTGCAGGCACATCAGCCCCAGCATTTT.

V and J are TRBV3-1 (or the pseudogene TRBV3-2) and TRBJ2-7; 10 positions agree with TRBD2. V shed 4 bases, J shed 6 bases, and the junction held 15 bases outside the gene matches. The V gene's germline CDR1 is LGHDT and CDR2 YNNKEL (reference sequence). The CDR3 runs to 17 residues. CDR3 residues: CASSPTLAGVSYGEQYF. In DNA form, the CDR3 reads TGTGCCAGCAGCCCTACCCTAGCGGGAGTTTCCTACGGCGAGCAGTACTTC.

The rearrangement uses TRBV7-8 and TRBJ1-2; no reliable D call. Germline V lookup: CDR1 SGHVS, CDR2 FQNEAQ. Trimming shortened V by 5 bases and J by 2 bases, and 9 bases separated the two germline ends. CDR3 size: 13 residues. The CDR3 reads CASSRSINYGYTF. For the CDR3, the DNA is TGTGCCAGCAGCCGAAGCATCAACTATGGCTACACCTTC. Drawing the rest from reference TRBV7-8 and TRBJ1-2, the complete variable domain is GAGVSQSPRYKVAKRGQDVALRCDPISGHVSLFWYQQALGQGPEFLTYFQNEAQLDKSGLPSDRFFAERPEGSVSTLKIQRTQQEDSAVYLCASSRSINYGYTFGSGTRLTVV.

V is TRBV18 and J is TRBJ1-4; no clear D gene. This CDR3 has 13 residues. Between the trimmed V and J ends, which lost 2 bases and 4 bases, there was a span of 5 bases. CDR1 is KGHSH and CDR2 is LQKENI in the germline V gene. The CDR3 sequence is CASSPLGNEKLFF. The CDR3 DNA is TGTGCCAGCTCACCATTGGGTAATGAAAAACTGTTTTTT.

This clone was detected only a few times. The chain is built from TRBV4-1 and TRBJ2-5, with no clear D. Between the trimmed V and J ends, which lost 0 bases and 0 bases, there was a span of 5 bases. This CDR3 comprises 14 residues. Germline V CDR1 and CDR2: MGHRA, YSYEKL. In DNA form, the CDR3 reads TGCGCCAGCAGCCAAGAGAGCTACCAAGAGACCCAGTACTTC. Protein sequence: CASSQESYQETQYF.

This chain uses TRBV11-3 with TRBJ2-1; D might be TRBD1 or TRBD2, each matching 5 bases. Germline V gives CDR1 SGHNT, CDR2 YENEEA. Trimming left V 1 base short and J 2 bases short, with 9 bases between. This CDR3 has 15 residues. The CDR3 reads CASSLVRGAYNEQFF. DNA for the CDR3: TGTGCCAGCAGCTTAGTGAGGGGAGCCTACAATGAGCAGTTCTTC. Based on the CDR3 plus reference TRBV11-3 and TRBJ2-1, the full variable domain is EAGVVQSPRYKIIEKKQPVAFWCNPISGHNTLYWYLQNLGQGPELLIRYENEEAVDDSQLPKDRFSAERLKGVDSTLKIQPAELGDSAVYLCASSLVRGAYNEQFFGPGTRLTVL.

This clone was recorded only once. CDR3 coding DNA: TGTGCCAGCAGCGTGAGCCCCCGGGACAGGGGCGGCGGCTACACCTTC. The encoded protein is CASSVSPRDRGGGYTF. The chain joins TRBV9 to TRBJ1-2; TRBD1 agrees at 10 bases. V trimming: 2 bases; J trimming: 8 bases; junction bases outside the gene matches: 12. Per germline, CDR1 SGDLS and CDR2 YYNGEE. The CDR3 has 16 amino acids.

In nucleotides, the CDR3 is TGTGCCAGCAGCTTGGCGGGGGGGCCGGGCACAGATACGCAGTATTTT. Protein: CASSLAGGPGTDTQYF. This sequence joins TRBV13 and TRBJ2-3; 9 bases align to TRBD2. The CDR3 length is 16 residues. Germline V CDR1 and CDR2: PRHDT, FYEKMQ (reference sequence). V dropped 3 bases and J dropped 1; count of bases not matched to a gene: 5.

CDR3 sequence: CASLGQGNEKLFF. The CDR3 coding sequence is TGTGCCAGCTTGGGACAGGGTAATGAAAAACTGTTTTTT. This sequence joins TRBV27 and TRBJ1-4; 9 positions match TRBD1. The CDR3 runs 13 residues. After removal of 8 bases from V and 4 bases from J, the junction contained 2 bases not matched to a gene. Per germline, CDR1 MNHEY and CDR2 SMNVEV (reference sequence).

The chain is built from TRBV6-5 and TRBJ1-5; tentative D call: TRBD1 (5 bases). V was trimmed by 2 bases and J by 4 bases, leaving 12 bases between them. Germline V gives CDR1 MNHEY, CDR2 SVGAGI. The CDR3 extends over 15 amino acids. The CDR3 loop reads CASSYPGPGNQPQHF. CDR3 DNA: TGTGCCAGCAGTTACCCCGGGCCAGGGAATCAGCCCCAGCATTTT.

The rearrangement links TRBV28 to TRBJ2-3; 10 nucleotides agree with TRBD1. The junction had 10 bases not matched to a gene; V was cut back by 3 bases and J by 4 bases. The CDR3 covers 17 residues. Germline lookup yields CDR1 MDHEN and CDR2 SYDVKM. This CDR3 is CASSFLGDRGRPDTQYF. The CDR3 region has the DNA TGTGCCAGCAGTTTTTTGGGGGACAGGGGTCGGCCAGATACGCAGTATTTT. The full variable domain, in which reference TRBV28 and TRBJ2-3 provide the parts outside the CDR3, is DVKVTQSSRYLVKRTGEKVFLECVQDMDHENMFWYRQDPGLGLRLIYFSYDVKMKEKGDIPEGYSVSREKKERFSLILESASTNQTSMYLCASSFLGDRGRPDTQYFGPGTRLTVL.

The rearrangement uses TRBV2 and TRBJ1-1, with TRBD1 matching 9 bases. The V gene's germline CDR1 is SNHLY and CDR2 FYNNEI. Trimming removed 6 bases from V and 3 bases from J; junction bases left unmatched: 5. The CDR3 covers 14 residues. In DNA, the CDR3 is TGTGCCAGCAGACCACGGACAGGGGACACTGAAGCTTTCTTT. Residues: CASRPRTGDTEAFF. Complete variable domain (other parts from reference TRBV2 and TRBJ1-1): EPEVTQTPSHQVTQMGQEVILRCVPISNHLYFYWYRQILGQKVEFLVSFYNNEISEKSEIFDDQFSVERPDGSNFTLKIRSTKLEDSAMYFCASRPRTGDTEAFFGQGTRLTVV.

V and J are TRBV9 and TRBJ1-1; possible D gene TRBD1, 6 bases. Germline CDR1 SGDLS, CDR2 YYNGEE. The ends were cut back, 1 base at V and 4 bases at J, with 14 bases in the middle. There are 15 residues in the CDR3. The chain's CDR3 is CASSVTQGIGTEAFF. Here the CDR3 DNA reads TGTGCCAGCAGCGTAACACAGGGCATAGGCACTGAAGCTTTCTTT.

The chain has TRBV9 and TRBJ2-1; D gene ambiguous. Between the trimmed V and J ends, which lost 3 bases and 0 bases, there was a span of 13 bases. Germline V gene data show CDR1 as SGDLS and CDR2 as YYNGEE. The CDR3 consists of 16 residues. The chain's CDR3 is CASSAQQISSYNEQFF. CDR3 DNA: TGTGCCAGCAGCGCCCAACAAATAAGCTCCTACAATGAGCAGTTCTTC.

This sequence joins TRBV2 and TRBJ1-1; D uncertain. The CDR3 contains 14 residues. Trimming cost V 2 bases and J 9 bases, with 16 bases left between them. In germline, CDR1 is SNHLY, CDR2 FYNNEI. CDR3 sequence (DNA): TGTGCCAGCAGTGAACTTACCGCGGTCCCCCAAGCTTTCTTT. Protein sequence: CASSELTAVPQAFF.

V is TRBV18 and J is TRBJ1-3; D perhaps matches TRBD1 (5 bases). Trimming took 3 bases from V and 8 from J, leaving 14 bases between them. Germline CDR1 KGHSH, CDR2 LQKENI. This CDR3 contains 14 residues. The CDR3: CASSPFDSSDTIYF. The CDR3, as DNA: TGTGCCAGCTCACCCTTTGACAGTTCGGACACCATATATTTT.

As DNA, the CDR3 is TGTGCCAGCAAAGTGACCGCGACAGGGAAGGCAGATACGCAGTATTTT. Translating gives CASKVTATGKADTQYF. The J gene is TRBJ2-3, the V gene TRBV27; 7 bases line up with TRBD1. In germline, CDR1 is MNHEY, CDR2 SMNVEV (reference sequence). The J segment lost 4 bases and the V segment lost 7 bases, leaving 14 bases of the junction unmatched. The CDR3 runs 16 residues.

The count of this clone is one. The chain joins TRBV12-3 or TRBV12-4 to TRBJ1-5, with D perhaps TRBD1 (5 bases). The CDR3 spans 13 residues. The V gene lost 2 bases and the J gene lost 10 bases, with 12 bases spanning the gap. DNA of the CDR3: TGTGCCAGCAGTTTAATCCTAGGGGCCCCCCAGCATTTT. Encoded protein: CASSLILGAPQHF.

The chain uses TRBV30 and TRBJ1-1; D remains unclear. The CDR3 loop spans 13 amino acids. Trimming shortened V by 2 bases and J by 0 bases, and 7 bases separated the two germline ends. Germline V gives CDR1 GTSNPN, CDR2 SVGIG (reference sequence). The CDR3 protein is CAWSSRMNTEAFF. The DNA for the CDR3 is TGTGCCTGGAGTAGCCGTATGAACACTGAAGCTTTCTTT.

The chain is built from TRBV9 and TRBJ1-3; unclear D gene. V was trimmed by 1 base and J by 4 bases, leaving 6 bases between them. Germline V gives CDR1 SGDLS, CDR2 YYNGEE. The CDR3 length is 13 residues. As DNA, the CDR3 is TGTGCCAGCAGCGTACCGAACGGAAACACCATATATTTT. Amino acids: CASSVPNGNTIYF.

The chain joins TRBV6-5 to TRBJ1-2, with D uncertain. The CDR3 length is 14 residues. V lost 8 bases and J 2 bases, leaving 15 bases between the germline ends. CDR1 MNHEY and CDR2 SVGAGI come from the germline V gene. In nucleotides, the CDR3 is TGTGCCAGCGGCGAGGACGGTAGAAACTATGGCTACACCTTC. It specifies CASGEDGRNYGYTF.

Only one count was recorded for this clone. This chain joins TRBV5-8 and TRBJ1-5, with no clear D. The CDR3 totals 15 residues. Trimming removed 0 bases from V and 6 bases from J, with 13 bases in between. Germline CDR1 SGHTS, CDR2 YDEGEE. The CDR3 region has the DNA TGTGCCAGCAGCTTGGTGACCCTAAGGCGTCAGCCCCAGCATTTT. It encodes CASSLVTLRRQPQHF.